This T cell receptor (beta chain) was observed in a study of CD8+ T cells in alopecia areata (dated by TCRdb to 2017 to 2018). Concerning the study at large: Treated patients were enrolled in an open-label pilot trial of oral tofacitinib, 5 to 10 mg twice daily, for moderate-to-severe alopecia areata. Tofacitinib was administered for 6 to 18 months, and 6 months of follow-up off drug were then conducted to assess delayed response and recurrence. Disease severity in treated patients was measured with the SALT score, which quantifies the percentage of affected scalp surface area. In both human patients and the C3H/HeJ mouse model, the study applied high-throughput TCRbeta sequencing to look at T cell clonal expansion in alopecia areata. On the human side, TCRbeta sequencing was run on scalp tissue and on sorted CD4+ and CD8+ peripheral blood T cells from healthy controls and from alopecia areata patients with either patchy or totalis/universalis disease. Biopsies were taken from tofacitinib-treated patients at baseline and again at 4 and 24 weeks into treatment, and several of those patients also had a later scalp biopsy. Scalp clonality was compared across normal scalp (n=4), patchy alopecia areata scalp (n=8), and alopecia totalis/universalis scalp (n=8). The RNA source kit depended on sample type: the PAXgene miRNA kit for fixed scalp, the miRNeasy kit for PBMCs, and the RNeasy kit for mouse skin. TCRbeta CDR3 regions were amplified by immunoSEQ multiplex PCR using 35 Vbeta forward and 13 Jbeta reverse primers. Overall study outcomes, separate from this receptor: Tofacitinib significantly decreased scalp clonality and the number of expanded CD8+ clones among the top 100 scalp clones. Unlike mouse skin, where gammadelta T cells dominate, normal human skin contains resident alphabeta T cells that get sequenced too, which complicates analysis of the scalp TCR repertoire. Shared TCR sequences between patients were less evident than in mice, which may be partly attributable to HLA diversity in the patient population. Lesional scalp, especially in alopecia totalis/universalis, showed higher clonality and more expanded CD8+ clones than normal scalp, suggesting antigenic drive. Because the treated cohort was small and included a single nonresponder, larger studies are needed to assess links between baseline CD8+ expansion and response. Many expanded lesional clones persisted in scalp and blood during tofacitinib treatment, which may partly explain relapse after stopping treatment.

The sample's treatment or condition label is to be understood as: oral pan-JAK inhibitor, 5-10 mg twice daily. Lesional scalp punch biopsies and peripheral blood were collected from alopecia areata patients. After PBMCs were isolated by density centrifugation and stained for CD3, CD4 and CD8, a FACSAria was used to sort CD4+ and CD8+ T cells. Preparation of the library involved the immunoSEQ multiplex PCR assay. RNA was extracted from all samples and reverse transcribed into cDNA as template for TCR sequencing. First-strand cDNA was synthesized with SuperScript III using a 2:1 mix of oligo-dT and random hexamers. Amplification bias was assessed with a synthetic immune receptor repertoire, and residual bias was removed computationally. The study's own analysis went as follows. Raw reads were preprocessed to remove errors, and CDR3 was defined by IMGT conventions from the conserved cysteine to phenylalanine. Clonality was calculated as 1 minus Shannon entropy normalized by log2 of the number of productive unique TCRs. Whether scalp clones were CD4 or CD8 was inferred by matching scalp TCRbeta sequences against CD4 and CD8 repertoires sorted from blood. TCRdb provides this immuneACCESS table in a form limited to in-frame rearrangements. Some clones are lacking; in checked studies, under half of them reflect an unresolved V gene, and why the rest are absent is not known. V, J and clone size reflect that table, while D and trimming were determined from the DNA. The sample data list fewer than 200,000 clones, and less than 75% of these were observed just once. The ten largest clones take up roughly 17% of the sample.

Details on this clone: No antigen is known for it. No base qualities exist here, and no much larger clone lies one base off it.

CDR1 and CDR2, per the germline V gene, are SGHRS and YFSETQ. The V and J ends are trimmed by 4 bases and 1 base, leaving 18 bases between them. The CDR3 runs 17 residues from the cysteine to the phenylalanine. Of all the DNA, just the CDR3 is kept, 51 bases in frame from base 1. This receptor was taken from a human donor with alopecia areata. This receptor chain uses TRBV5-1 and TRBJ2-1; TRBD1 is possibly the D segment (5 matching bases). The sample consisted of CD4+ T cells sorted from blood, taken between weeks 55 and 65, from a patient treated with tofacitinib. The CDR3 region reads CASSPAQGPASYNEQFF. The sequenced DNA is TGCGCCAGCAGCCCCGCGCAGGGCCCAGCATCCTACAATGAGCAGTTCTTC.